This TCR beta chain was found in a study of beta chain features in type 1 diabetes. Study findings and constraints: In cDNA sequencing, cells with high TCR expression could be over-represented.

As concerns this clone: Its target is unknown.

Expressed TCRB transcripts were sequenced, since all the RNA that had been isolated was reverse transcribed. Sequencing used immunoSEQ multiplex PCR; TCRdb keeps in-frame clones, though not all of them. The table shows about 470,000 clones, with approximately 31% occurring only once. Germline V CDR1 and CDR2: GTSNPN, SVGIG (reference sequence). This CDR3 contains 11 residues. The V end was cut by 1 base, the J end by 10 bases, with 8 bases between. This receptor was obtained from a man aged 18 to 35 in good health. This chain uses TRBV30 with TRBJ2-1; the D is unclear. The source material was naive CD4+ T cells from blood. The CDR3 nucleotides read TGTGCCTGGAGTGAAGCGCTAGAGCAGTTCTTC. Protein product: CAWSEALEQFF.